The rows below give T cell receptor beta chains drawn from one sample of a study of blood T cell repertoires in COVID-19. TCRdb's copy holds only in-frame clones and misses some; the assay was immunoSEQ multiplex PCR. The table lists around 170,000 clones, about nine tenths of them singletons. The sequenced sample consisted of peripheral blood. Source of these receptors: a woman in her 70s with acute or convalescent COVID-19. Each CDR3 is given without its conserved first and last residue. Each record gives: V gene, J gene, CDR3 protein.

V gene: TRBV6-5
J gene: TRBJ1-6
CDR3 protein: ASSYSKRGGGSPLH

V gene: TRBV4-3
J gene: TRBJ2-7
CDR3 protein: ASSQGQFYEQY

V gene: TRBV11-2
J gene: TRBJ2-7
CDR3 protein: ASSLIAVVSYEQY

V gene: TRBV30
J gene: TRBJ1-5
CDR3 protein: AWSAGLGGDQPQH

V gene: TRBV2
J gene: TRBJ2-7
CDR3 protein: ASSGENEQY

V gene: TRBV7-2
J gene: TRBJ1-6
CDR3 protein: ASSLGVQGSSDNSPLH

V gene: TRBV6-2/TRBV6-3
J gene: TRBJ1-2
CDR3 protein: ASSSRIQPFGGYT

V gene: TRBV2
J gene: TRBJ2-3
CDR3 protein: AKTLGLAGATDTQY

V gene: TRBV30
J gene: TRBJ1-3
CDR3 protein: AWSHLGQSGNTIY

V gene: TRBV6-6
J gene: TRBJ1-2
CDR3 protein: ASNHRDGYT

V gene: TRBV9
J gene: TRBJ1-5
CDR3 protein: ASSTRGGPQH

V gene: TRBV6-6
J gene: TRBJ1-4
CDR3 protein: ASSPPGQDEKLF

V gene: TRBV28
J gene: TRBJ2-7
CDR3 protein: ASSWGDTTSWQY

V gene: TRBV30
J gene: TRBJ1-6
CDR3 protein: AWSGGQYNSPLH

V gene: TRBV27
J gene: TRBJ1-6
CDR3 protein: ASSFEVRGRNSPLH

V gene: TRBV4-1
J gene: TRBJ1-1
CDR3 protein: ASSVGTATEAF

V gene: TRBV7-2
J gene: TRBJ2-7
CDR3 protein: ASSLATSGAEQY

V gene: TRBV28
J gene: TRBJ2-1
CDR3 protein: ASTPTVAIEQF

V gene: TRBV5-5
J gene: TRBJ1-2
CDR3 protein: ASSQDRVQDGYT

V gene: TRBV4-1
J gene: TRBJ1-1
CDR3 protein: ASSQGGVVVLDTEAF

V gene: TRBV4-1
J gene: TRBJ1-2
CDR3 protein: ASSQDLWQGSYGYT

V gene: TRBV11-2
J gene: TRBJ2-1
CDR3 protein: ASSLDRSYNEQF

V gene: TRBV10-3
J gene: TRBJ2-7
CDR3 protein: AMSGQDYEQY

V gene: TRBV6-1
J gene: TRBJ1-6
CDR3 protein: ASRPGQETRPLH

V gene: TRBV2
J gene: TRBJ1-3
CDR3 protein: ASSGDSRNTIY

V gene: TRBV19
J gene: TRBJ1-5
CDR3 protein: ASSKSRDNWNQPQH

V gene: TRBV19
J gene: TRBJ1-1
CDR3 protein: ASSSGGNTEAF

V gene: TRBV2
J gene: TRBJ2-3
CDR3 protein: ASTGGGRRTDTQY

V gene: TRBV11-2
J gene: TRBJ1-1
CDR3 protein: ASSFGQGKNTEAF

V gene: TRBV4-3
J gene: TRBJ1-3
CDR3 protein: ASSQRGGPGNTIY

V gene: TRBV18
J gene: TRBJ2-6
CDR3 protein: ASSPGQAFSGANVLT

V gene: TRBV3-1/TRBV3-2
J gene: TRBJ1-2
CDR3 protein: ASSLGTGVGGGRGYT

V gene: TRBV30
J gene: TRBJ2-4
CDR3 protein: AWSVGGIAKNIQY

V gene: TRBV7-2
J gene: TRBJ2-1
CDR3 protein: ASSLASGAYNEQF

V gene: TRBV7-2
J gene: TRBJ1-6
CDR3 protein: ASSLRQGAGGYSPLH